These 27 T cell receptor beta chains came from one sample sequenced in a study of T cells expressing NK-cell markers (dated by TCRdb to between 2020 and 2021). The library relied on 5' RACE. Sequenced on an Illumina HiSeq 2000. The reads underwent TCRdb reprocessing, giving one record for each CDR3 protein sequence and no DNA. The table of this sample itemizes approximately 440,000 distinct CDR3 sequences. The ten largest clones capture about 1.5% of the sample. The sequenced sample was blood T cells: a sorted CD56 or NKG2C T cell subset, CD4+ or CD8+ T cells, or bulk PBMC T cells (not recorded which). These receptor sequences come from a woman in her forties or fifties in good health. Donor details come from another sample of the same person, matched by shared clones.

This chain connects TRBV11-3 to TRBJ2-3; the TRBD1 assignment by TCRdb is unverifiable without DNA. The length of the CDR3 is 16 residues. Germline loops: CDR1 SGHNT, CDR2 YENEEA. The CDR3 protein is CASSSPFGRGIDTQYF.

CDR3 sequence reads: CASSQDTGTRVVTYNEQFF. The chain carries TRBV4-1 and TRBJ2-1; TCRdb returns TRBD2, unconfirmable since there is no DNA. CDR3 size: 19 residues. Germline lookup yields CDR1 MGHRA and CDR2 YSYEKL.

This chain links TRBV2 with TRBJ2-7; TCRdb outputs TRBD1, but without DNA this stays unchecked. Germline loops: CDR1 SNHLY, CDR2 FYNNEI. The CDR3 is made up of 17 amino acids. The CDR3 sequence is CASTGTSGTEAIYEQYF.

The CDR3 loop reads CAWGGRETQYF. The chain has TRBV30 and TRBJ2-5; the D gene TCRdb calls, TRBD1, cannot be checked with no DNA. Germline V gives CDR1 GTSNPN, CDR2 SVGIG (reference sequence). This CDR3 is 11 amino acids long. Complete variable domain (other parts from reference TRBV30 and TRBJ2-5): SQTIHQWPATLVQPVGSPLSLECTVEGTSNPNLYWYRQAAGRGLQLLFYSVGIGQISSEVPQNLSASRPQDRQFILSSKKLLLSDSGFYLCAWGGRETQYFGPGTRLLVL.

The V call is TRBV12-3 or TRBV12-4, the J call TRBJ2-5; TCRdb calls TRBD2, which cannot be checked without DNA. The CDR3 runs 15 residues. Here the CDR3 reads CASSPGTTEQETQYF.

The CDR3 spells CASSSKGLPSNEQFF. The genes are TRBV12-3 or TRBV12-4 and TRBJ2-1; TCRdb calls TRBD2, which cannot be checked without DNA. This CDR3 spans 15 amino acids.

The chain uses TRBV11-2 and TRBJ2-6; the TCRdb D gene call, TRBD1, has no DNA to confirm it. Germline CDR1 reads SGHAT; CDR2 reads FQNNGV. This CDR3 has 19 residues. The CDR3 sequence: CASSLEVQGDLSGANVLTF.

The genes are TRBV29-1 and TRBJ1-2. Germline CDR1 reads SQVTM; CDR2 reads ANQGSEA. The CDR3 contains 12 residues. CDR3 region: CSASGTFNGYTF.

This chain joins TRBV5-1 and TRBJ1-4; with no DNA, the TCRdb D assignment of TRBD1 cannot be verified. CDR3 length equals 15 residues. Germline loops: CDR1 SGHRS, CDR2 YFSETQ. CDR3 sequence: CASSFSTGANEKLFF.

V usage is TRBV20-1 and J usage is TRBJ1-1; TCRdb names TRBD1, which stays unverified in the absence of DNA. This CDR3 spans 13 amino acids. The V gene's germline CDR1 is DFQATT and CDR2 SNEGSKA (reference sequence). This CDR3 is CSARAIGASEAFF.

V usage is TRBV5-5 and J usage is TRBJ2-7; TCRdb's D gene call, TRBD1, goes unchecked for lack of DNA. Germline V gene data show CDR1 as SGHKS and CDR2 as YYEKEE (reference sequence). The CDR3 has 14 amino acids. CDR3 protein: CASSPITGGDEQYF.

V and J are TRBV6-5 and TRBJ2-2; TCRdb proposes TRBD1, but this gene call is untestable without DNA. This CDR3 is built from 12 residues. Germline V gene lookup returns CDR1 MNHEY and CDR2 SVGAGI. CDR3 sequence reads: CASRKQGRELFF.

The CDR3 reads CASSQLGYNEQFF. The chain uses TRBV3-1 and TRBJ2-1; TCRdb proposes TRBD2, but this gene call is untestable without DNA. CDR3 length: 13 amino acids. Germline values: CDR1 LGHDT, CDR2 YNNKEL (reference sequence).

This chain connects TRBV11-3 to TRBJ2-1; TCRdb's assignment of TRBD1 cannot be checked, as there is no DNA. Germline values: CDR1 SGHNT, CDR2 YENEEA. The CDR3 spans 18 residues. The CDR3: CASTKGTGGASSYNEQFF.

V is TRBV6-5 and J is TRBJ2-1; TCRdb calls TRBD1, which cannot be checked without DNA. The CDR3 covers 15 residues. The V gene's germline CDR1 is MNHEY and CDR2 SVGAGI. The chain's CDR3 is CASSYSWGASNEQFF.

The chain employs TRBV4-1 and TRBJ2-7; TCRdb lists TRBD1, though no DNA is available to test this call. CDR1 MGHRA and CDR2 YSYEKL come from the germline V gene. The CDR3 extends over 16 amino acids. The CDR3 spells CASSQADRGGSYEQYF.

The CDR3 loop reads CASSRSGAGAQGDTQYF. The J gene is TRBJ2-3, the V gene TRBV5-1; TCRdb's D call of TRBD2 is untestable without DNA. This CDR3 contains 17 residues. CDR1 is SGHRS, CDR2 YFSETQ, per germline.

CDR3 in amino acids: CASSYLSLNSPLHF. This chain connects TRBV6-5 to TRBJ1-6. This CDR3 has 14 amino acids. CDR1 MNHEY and CDR2 SVGAGI come from the germline V gene.

This chain connects TRBV15 to TRBJ2-1; TCRdb reports TRBD2, a call that lacks DNA to check it against. Germline-derived CDR1 and CDR2 are LNHNV and YYDKDF (reference sequence). The CDR3 length is 16 residues. CDR3: CATSRDQTSSSNEQFF.

The chain employs TRBV9 and TRBJ2-1; TCRdb proposes TRBD1, but this gene call is untestable without DNA. The CDR3 runs to 15 residues. Germline-derived CDR1 and CDR2 are SGDLS and YYNGEE. The CDR3 is CASSEGQSAYNEQFF.

J is TRBJ1-2 and V is TRBV5-1; as DNA is missing, the TRBD1 call by TCRdb cannot be tested. This CDR3 is built from 15 residues. The germline CDR1 and CDR2 sequences are SGHRS and YFSETQ. Here the CDR3 reads CASSLEFGTGDGYTF.

V is TRBV2 and J is TRBJ2-2; TCRdb picks TRBD2, but there is no DNA to check that call. CDR1 and CDR2 (germline): SNHLY, FYNNEI. The CDR3 consists of 14 residues. CDR3 sequence: CASTFIRGGGELFF.

The chain is built from TRBV15 and TRBJ2-5; TCRdb names TRBD2, which stays unverified in the absence of DNA. The germline V gene encodes CDR1 LNHNV and CDR2 YYDKDF (reference sequence). The CDR3 is 16 amino acids. CDR3 region: CATSRDKGLARETQYF.

The chain employs TRBV9 and TRBJ2-3; the D call from TCRdb, TRBD2, cannot be confirmed without DNA. The germline V gene encodes CDR1 SGDLS and CDR2 YYNGEE. The CDR3 spans 17 residues. The CDR3 loop is CASSVASGTSGTDTQYF.

This CDR3 is CASSLGSLWEVTDTQYF. The gene calls are TRBV11-2 and TRBJ2-3; TCRdb picks TRBD2, but there is no DNA to check that call. Germline V gene data show CDR1 as SGHAT and CDR2 as FQNNGV. CDR3 length equals 17 residues.

The chain has TRBV7-9 and TRBJ2-1; lacking DNA, the TRBD2 call made by TCRdb goes unchecked. Germline CDR1 SEHNR, CDR2 FQNEAQ (reference sequence). This CDR3 has 15 residues. CDR3 residues: CASSEGLAGGYEQFF.

The chain couples TRBV28 to TRBJ2-5; absent DNA, TCRdb's TRBD2 call cannot be checked. Germline loops: CDR1 MDHEN, CDR2 SYDVKM. CDR3 length equals 16 residues. The CDR3: CASSLAGGSGLETQYF. The entire variable domain, with the rest obtained from reference TRBV28 and TRBJ2-5, is as follows: DVKVTQSSRYLVKRTGEKVFLECVQDMDHENMFWYRQDPGLGLRLIYFSYDVKMKEKGDIPEGYSVSREKKERFSLILESASTNQTSMYLCASSLAGGSGLETQYFGPGTRLLVL.